This TCR beta chain was sequenced in a study of human T cells and chemical hapten exposure. Study as a whole: Patients, a majority of them female, were diagnosed with alopecia areata, totalis or universalis. General study findings and limits: No alteration of TCRs above 1 in 1000 frequency was seen with DPC sensitization. There were significantly more large CDR3 similarity clusters among expanded TCRs than among controls.

The CDR3 length is 11 residues. CDR1 is SNHLY and CDR2 is FYNNEI in the germline V gene. Deletions cut 2 bases from V and 12 bases from J, with 8 bases between. Only a few counts were recorded for this clonotype. Its antigen is unknown. The time point was: pre-sensitization, week 0. Treatment given: therapeutic diphenylcyclopropenone sensitization with weekly scalp DPC. Alopecia patients, 18 to 70 years old and DPC-suitable, served as donors. TCRdb reanalysed the RACE reads using MiXCR and keeps one entry per CDR3 protein. The sample has approximately 260,000 distinct CDR3 sequences; approximately 8.4% are singletons.

This TCR was recovered from a woman in her thirties or forties with alopecia areata. Some clones in this sample may be carry-over from other donors' samples. The genes are TRBV2 and TRBJ2-1; D unclear. The sample consisted of whole blood, taken in connection with sensitization to the hapten diphenylcyclopropenone (DPC). CDR3 coding DNA: TGTGCCAGCAGTGAACCTAGAGGGCAGTTCTTC. Translated: CASSEPRGQFF.